These T cell receptor beta chains were read from a single sample in a study of T cell responses to AZD1222 COVID-19 vaccine. Using immunoSEQ multiplex PCR, the repertoire was profiled, and TCRdb retains in-frame clones only, with some absent. The sample carries under 200,000 clones, 88% recorded once. The sample was peripheral blood, taken on day 0 of AZD1222 vaccination. The receptors come from an adult in good health. CDR3s include the opening cysteine and the closing phenylalanine or tryptophan. The D gene is left open where the match is weak. Size is omitted from some rows. Given values are once, few, many or a class for expanded clones.

TRBV28,NA,TRBJ1-6,NA,CASSLSRSLGNSPLHF,TGTGCCAGCAGTCTCTCAAGGTCCCTGGGTAATTCACCCCTCCACTTT
TRBV4-2,NA,TRBJ1-1,TRBD1,CASSLDRGEAFF,TGTGCCAGCAGCCTCGACAGGGGGGAAGCTTTCTTT
TRBV30,NA,TRBJ1-1,NA,CAWLRTGKGGRTEAFF,TGTGCCTGGCTACGAACAGGGAAAGGGGGTAGGACTGAAGCTTTCTTT
TRBV6-1,NA,TRBJ2-7,TRBD2,CASSESGGGAYEQYF,TGTGCCAGCAGTGAATCGGGCGGGGGGGCCTACGAGCAGTACTTC
TRBV24-1,few,TRBJ2-2,NA,CATSGTNTGELFF,TGTGCCACCAGTGGGACAAACACCGGGGAGCTGTTTTTT
TRBV7-2,NA,TRBJ1-1,NA,CASSLSWTEAFF,TGTGCCAGCAGCTTGAGTTGGACTGAAGCTTTCTTT
TRBV2,NA,TRBJ2-3,NA,CASSERRGTDTQYF,TGTGCCAGCAGCGAAAGGCGCGGCACAGATACGCAGTATTTT
TRBV7-9,NA,TRBJ2-1,NA,CASSFGLSPDEQFF,TGTGCCAGCAGCTTCGGGTTGTCCCCGGATGAGCAGTTCTTC
TRBV6-5,NA,TRBJ1-2,NA,CASTTPNYGYTF,TGTGCCAGCACAACACCGAACTATGGCTACACCTTC
TRBV15,NA,TRBJ2-5,TRBD1,CATSTRETGGAQYF,TGTGCCACCAGCACACGCGAGACAGGGGGGGCCCAGTACTTC
TRBV2,NA,TRBJ1-5,NA,CASRSDVVNQPQHF,TGTGCCAGCAGATCGGACGTAGTCAATCAGCCCCAGCATTTT
TRBV4-2,NA,TRBJ2-1,TRBD2,CASSQGASGRGSYNEQFF,TGTGCCAGCAGCCAAGGTGCTAGCGGGAGGGGCTCCTACAATGAGCAGTTCTTC
TRBV7-2,NA,TRBJ2-1,TRBD2,CASSPAIAGIYNEQFF,TGTGCCAGCAGCCCAGCCATAGCGGGCATCTACAATGAGCAGTTCTTC
TRBV7-2,NA,TRBJ1-4,NA,CASSFDRQNEKLFF,TGTGCCAGCAGCTTTGACAGACAAAATGAAAAACTGTTTTTT
TRBV18,NA,TRBJ2-2,TRBD1,CASSPTRTGNELFF,TGTGCCAGCTCACCGACTCGGACAGGGAACGAGCTGTTTTTT
TRBV6-5,NA,TRBJ1-3,NA,CASSERGSPGNTIYF,TGTGCCAGCTCAGAAAGGGGTTCACCTGGAAACACCATATATTTT
TRBV19,NA,TRBJ2-7,TRBD1,CASSSADRAYEQYF,TGTGCCAGTAGTTCCGCAGACAGGGCCTACGAGCAGTACTTC
TRBV7-9,NA,TRBJ2-2,NA,CASSPGPTRELFF,TGTGCCAGCAGCCCCGGCCCAACAAGGGAGCTGTTTTTT
TRBV15,few,TRBJ1-5,NA,CATGPYSNQPQHF,TGTGCCACCGGGCCTTATAGCAATCAGCCCCAGCATTTT
TRBV27,once,TRBJ1-2,NA,CASSLVAQGNYGYTF,TGTGCCAGCAGTTTAGTGGCACAGGGTAACTATGGCTACACCTTC
TRBV5-1,NA,TRBJ1-1,NA,CASSLEFGNTEAFF,TGCGCCAGCAGCTTGGAATTCGGGAACACTGAAGCTTTCTTT
TRBV4-2,NA,TRBJ2-5,TRBD1,CASSQVGRGRETQYF,TGTGCCAGCAGCCAAGTGGGCAGGGGGCGGGAGACCCAGTACTTC
TRBV6-2/TRBV6-3,NA,TRBJ1-2,NA,CASSTSGGLYGYTF,TGTGCCAGCAGTACGTCAGGAGGGCTCTATGGCTACACCTTC
TRBV7-9,NA,TRBJ2-7,TRBD2,CASSRSGRADLRYEQYF,TGTGCCAGCAGCCGTAGCGGGAGGGCCGATCTTCGCTACGAGCAGTACTTC
TRBV30,NA,TRBJ1-1,NA,CAWSVTSMNTEAFF,TGTGCCTGGAGTGTAACCTCCATGAACACTGAAGCTTTCTTT
TRBV28,few,TRBJ1-6,NA,CASSLNTYNSPLHF,TGTGCCAGCAGTTTGAACACCTATAATTCACCCCTCCACTTT
TRBV19,NA,TRBJ1-1,NA,CASKSQPHTEAFF,TGTGCCAGTAAGTCACAGCCCCACACTGAAGCTTTCTTT
TRBV7-9,NA,TRBJ1-2,NA,CASSLRGGTANYGYTF,TGTGCCAGCAGCTTAAGAGGTGGGACGGCAAACTATGGCTACACCTTC
TRBV9,once,TRBJ2-5,TRBD2,CASSAAASGRSETQYF,TGTGCCAGCAGCGCCGCGGCTAGCGGGAGGAGCGAGACCCAGTACTTC
TRBV11-1,NA,TRBJ1-1,NA,CASSLTTTEAFF,TGTGCCAGCAGCTTGACGACCACTGAAGCTTTCTTT
TRBV29-1,once,TRBJ2-3,TRBD1,CSTPGQGTDTQYF,TGCAGCACTCCGGGACAGGGGACAGATACGCAGTATTTT
TRBV3-1/TRBV3-2,NA,TRBJ1-2,NA,CASSQAGDGYTF,TGTGCCAGCAGCCAAGCAGGGGACGGCTACACCTTC
TRBV5-6,few,TRBJ2-2,NA,CASSLGGPDTGELFF,TGTGCCAGCAGCCTAGGAGGGCCTGACACCGGGGAGCTGTTTTTT
TRBV3-1/TRBV3-2,NA,TRBJ1-1,NA,CASSFSGTMNTEAFF,TGTGCCAGCAGCTTTTCCGGGACAATGAACACTGAAGCTTTCTTT
TRBV5-6,NA,TRBJ2-7,TRBD1,CASSLGTGIYEQYF,TGTGCCAGCAGCCTCGGGACAGGGATATACGAGCAGTACTTC
TRBV10-3,NA,TRBJ1-5,TRBD1,CAISEVFQGQGNQPQHF,TGTGCCATCAGTGAGGTTTTTCAGGGACAGGGGAATCAGCCCCAGCATTTT
TRBV27,NA,TRBJ2-7,TRBD2,CASSSPPGLAGSEQYF,TGTGCCAGCAGTTCCCCCCCGGGACTAGCGGGGTCCGAGCAGTACTTC
TRBV28,NA,TRBJ2-7,NA,CASSFQGLSYEQYF,TGTGCCAGCAGTTTTCAGGGGCTCTCCTACGAGCAGTACTTC
TRBV4-3,NA,TRBJ1-1,NA,CASSQDRGTGGVEAFF,TGCGCCAGCAGCCAAGATCGCGGAACAGGAGGGGTTGAAGCTTTCTTT
TRBV4-3,NA,TRBJ1-1,TRBD1,CASSQDHSGGTLFTEAFF,TGCGCCAGCAGCCAAGATCACTCAGGGGGGACCCTTTTCACTGAAGCTTTCTTT